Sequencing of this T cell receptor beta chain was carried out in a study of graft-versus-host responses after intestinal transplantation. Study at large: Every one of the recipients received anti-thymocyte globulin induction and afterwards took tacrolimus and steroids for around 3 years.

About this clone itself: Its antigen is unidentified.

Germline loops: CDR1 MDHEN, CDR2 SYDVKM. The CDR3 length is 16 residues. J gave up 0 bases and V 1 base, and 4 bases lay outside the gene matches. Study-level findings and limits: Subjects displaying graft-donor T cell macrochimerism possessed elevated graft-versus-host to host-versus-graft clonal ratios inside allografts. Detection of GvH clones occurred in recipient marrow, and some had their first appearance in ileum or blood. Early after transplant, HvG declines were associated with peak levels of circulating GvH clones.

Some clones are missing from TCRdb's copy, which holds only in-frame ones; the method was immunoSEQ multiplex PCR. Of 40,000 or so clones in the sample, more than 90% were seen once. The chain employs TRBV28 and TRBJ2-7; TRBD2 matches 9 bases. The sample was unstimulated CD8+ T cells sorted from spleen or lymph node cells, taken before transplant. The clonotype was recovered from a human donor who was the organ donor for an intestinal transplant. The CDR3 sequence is CASSLSAGGFSYEQYF. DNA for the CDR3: TGTGCCAGCAGTTTATCGGCGGGGGGGTTCTCCTACGAGCAGTACTTC.